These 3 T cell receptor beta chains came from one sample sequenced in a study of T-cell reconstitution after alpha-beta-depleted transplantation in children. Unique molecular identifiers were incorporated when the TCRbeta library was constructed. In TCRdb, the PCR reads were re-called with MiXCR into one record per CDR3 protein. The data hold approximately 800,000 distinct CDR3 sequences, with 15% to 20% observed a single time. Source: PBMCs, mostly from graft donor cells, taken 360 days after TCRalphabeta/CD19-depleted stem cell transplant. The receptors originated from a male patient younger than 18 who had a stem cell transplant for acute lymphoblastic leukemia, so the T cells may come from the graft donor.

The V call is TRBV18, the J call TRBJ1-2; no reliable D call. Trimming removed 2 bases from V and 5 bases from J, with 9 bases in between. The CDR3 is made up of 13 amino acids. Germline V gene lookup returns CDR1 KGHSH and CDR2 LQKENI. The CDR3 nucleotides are TGTGCCAGCTCACCAGTAAAGGGATATGGCTACACCTTC. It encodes CASSPVKGYGYTF.

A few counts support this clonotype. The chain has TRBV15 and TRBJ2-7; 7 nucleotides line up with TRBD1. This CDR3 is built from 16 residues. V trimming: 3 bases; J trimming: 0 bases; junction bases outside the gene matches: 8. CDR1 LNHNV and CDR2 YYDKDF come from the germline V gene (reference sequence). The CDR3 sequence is CATSRARGQDSYEQYF. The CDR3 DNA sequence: TGTGCCACCAGCAGGGCCCGAGGACAGGACTCCTACGAGCAGTACTTC.

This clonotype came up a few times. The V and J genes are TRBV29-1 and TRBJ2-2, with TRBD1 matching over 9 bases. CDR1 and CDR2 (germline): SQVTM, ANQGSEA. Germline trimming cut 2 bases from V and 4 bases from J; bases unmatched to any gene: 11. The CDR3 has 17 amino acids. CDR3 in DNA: TGCAGCGTTGAACCTCGGGTACAGGGGGCCGGCACCGGGGAGCTGTTTTTT. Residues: CSVEPRVQGAGTGELFF.